The clone carrying this TCR beta chain was recorded only once. The antigen remains undetermined. The PCR had 60 Vbeta and 13 Jbeta primers. This table comes from immunoSEQ multiplex PCR, and its TCRdb copy is limited to in-frame clones, with some not included. The table includes 100,000 or so clones, around 80% detected once. These data come from a study of cytomegalovirus exposure and HLA in healthy donors. The study's findings and limits: Across HLA loci, a later analysis found differing TCR association rates, with DRB1 most and HLA-C fewest. Rare TCR sequences dominated, though some public TCRs recurred in many donors. Among the sequence variants, a highly shared cluster was likely an artifact of sequencing.

As for the donors, each was a healthy bone marrow donor. Per the germline V gene, CDR1 is LNHDA and CDR2 is SQIVND (reference sequence). Trimming stripped 6 bases from V and 4 bases from J, with 12 bases between. The CDR3 has 14 residues. V gene TRBV19 combines with J gene TRBJ2-2; D unclear. The sample taken for sequencing was PBMCs. This sequence originates from a man younger than 35 in good health and CMV-seronegative. CDR3 sequence reads: CASRSPSGTGELFF. The CDR3 nucleotides are TGTGCCAGTAGATCCCCGAGTGGCACCGGGGAGCTGTTTTTT.